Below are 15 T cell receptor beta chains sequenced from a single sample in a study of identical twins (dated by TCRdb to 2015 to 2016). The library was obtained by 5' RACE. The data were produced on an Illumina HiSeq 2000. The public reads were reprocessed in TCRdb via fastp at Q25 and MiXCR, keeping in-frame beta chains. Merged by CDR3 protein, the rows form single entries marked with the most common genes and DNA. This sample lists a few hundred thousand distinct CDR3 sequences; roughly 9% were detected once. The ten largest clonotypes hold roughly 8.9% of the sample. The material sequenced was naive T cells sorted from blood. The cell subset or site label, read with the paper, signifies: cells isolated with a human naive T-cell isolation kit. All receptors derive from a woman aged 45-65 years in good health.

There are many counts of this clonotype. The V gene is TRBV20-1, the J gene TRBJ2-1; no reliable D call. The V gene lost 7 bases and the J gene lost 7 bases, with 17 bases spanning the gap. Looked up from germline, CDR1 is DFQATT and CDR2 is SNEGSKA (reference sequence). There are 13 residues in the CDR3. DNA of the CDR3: TGCAGTGTACTCGATTCATCGCTAAATGAGCAGTTCTTC. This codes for CSVLDSSLNEQFF.

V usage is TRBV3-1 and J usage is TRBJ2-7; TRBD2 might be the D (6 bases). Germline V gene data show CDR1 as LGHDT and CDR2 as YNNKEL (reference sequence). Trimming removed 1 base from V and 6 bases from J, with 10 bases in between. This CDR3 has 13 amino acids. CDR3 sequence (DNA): TGTGCCAGCAGCCAAGTGGGGGGAAGCGAGCAGTACTTC. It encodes CASSQVGGSEQYF.

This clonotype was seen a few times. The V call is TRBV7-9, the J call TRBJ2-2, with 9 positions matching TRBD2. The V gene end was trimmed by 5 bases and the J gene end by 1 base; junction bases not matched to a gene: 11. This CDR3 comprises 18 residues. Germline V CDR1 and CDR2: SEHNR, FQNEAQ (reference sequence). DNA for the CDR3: TGTGCCAGCAGCATCCCACCGAGTAGCGGGAGGAACACCGGGGAGCTGTTTTTT. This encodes CASSIPPSSGRNTGELFF.

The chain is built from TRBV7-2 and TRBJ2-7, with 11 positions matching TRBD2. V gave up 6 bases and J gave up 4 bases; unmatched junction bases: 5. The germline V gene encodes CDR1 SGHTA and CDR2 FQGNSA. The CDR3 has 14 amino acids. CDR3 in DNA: TGTGCCAGCAGATCCGGGACTAGCGGATACGAGCAGTACTTC. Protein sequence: CASRSGTSGYEQYF.

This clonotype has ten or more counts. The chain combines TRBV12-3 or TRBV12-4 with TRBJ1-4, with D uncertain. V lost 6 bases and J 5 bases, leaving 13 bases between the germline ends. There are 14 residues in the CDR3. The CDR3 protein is CASRDRTENEKLFF. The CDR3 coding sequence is TGTGCCAGCAGGGACCGGACGGAAAATGAAAAACTGTTTTTT.

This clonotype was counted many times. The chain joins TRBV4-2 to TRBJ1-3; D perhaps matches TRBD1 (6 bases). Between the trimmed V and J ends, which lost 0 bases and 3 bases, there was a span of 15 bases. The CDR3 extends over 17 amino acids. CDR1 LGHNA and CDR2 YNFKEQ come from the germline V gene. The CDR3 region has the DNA TGTGCCAGCAGCCAAGACTGGACAGTCATGAATGGAAACACCATATATTTT. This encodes CASSQDWTVMNGNTIYF.

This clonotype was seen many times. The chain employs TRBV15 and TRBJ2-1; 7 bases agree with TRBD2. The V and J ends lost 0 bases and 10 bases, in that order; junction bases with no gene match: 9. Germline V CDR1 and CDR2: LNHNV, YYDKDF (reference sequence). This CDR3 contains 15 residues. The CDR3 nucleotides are TGTGCCACCAGCAGAGAGGGCGAAGGGCGGGGGGAGCAGTTCTTC. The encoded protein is CATSREGEGRGEQFF.

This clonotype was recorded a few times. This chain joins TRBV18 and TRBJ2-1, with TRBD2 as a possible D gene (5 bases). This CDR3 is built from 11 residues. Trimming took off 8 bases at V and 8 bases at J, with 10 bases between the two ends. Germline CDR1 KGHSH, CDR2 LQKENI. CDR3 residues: CASRGADEQFF. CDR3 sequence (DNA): TGTGCCAGCCGAGGAGCGGATGAGCAGTTCTTC. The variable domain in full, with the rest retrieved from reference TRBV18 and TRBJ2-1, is NAGVMQNPRHLVRRRGQEARLRCSPMKGHSHVYWYRQLPEEGLKFMVYLQKENIIDESGMPKERFSAEFPKEGPSILRIQQVVRGDSAAYFCASRGADEQFFGPGTRLTVL.

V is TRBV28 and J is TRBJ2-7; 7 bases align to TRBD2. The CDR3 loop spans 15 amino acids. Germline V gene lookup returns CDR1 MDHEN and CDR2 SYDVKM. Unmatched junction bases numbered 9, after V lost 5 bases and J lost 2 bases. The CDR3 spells CASSPRVAGAYEQYF. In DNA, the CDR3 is TGTGCCAGCAGTCCCCGCGTAGCGGGCGCCTACGAGCAGTACTTC.

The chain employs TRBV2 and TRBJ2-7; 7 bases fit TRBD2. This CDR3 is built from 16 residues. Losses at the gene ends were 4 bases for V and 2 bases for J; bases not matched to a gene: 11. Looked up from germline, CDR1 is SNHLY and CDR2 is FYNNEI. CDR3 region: CASSVLPGLPTYEQYF. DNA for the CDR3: TGTGCCAGCAGTGTACTGCCGGGACTACCAACCTACGAGCAGTACTTC. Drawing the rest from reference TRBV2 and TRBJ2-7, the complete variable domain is EPEVTQTPSHQVTQMGQEVILRCVPISNHLYFYWYRQILGQKVEFLVSFYNNEISEKSEIFDDQFSVERPDGSNFTLKIRSTKLEDSAMYFCASSVLPGLPTYEQYFGPGTRLTVT.

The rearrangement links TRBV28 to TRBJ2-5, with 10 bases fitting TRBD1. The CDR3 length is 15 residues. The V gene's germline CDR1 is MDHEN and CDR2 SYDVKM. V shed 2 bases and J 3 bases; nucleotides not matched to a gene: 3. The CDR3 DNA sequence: TGTGCCAGCAGTTTAGGACAGGGGGAAGAAGAGACCCAGTACTTC. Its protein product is CASSLGQGEEETQYF.

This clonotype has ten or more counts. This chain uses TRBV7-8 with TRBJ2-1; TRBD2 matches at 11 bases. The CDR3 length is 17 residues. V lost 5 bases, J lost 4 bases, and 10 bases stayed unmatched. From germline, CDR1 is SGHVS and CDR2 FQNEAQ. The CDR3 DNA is TGTGCCAGCAGCCAAACCCCGGCTAGCGGGAGGTACAATGAGCAGTTCTTC. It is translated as CASSQTPASGRYNEQFF.

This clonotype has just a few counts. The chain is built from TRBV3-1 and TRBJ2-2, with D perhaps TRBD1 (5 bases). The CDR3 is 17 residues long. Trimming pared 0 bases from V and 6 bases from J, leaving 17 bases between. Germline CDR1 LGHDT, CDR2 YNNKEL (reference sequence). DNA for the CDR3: TGTGCCAGCAGCCAAGATCTTGGGGCAGGGTGGTCCGGGGAGCTGTTTTTT. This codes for CASSQDLGAGWSGELFF.

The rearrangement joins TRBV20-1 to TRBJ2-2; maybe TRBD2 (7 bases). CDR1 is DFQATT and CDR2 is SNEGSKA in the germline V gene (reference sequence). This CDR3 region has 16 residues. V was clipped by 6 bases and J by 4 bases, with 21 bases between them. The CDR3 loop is CSAAHLRGASTGELFF. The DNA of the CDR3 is TGCAGTGCAGCCCACTTACGGGGGGCGAGCACCGGGGAGCTGTTTTTT.

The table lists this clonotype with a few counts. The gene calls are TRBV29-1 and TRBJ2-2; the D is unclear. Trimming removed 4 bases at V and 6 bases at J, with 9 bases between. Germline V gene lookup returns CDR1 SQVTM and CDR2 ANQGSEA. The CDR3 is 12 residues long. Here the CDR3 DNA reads TGCAGCGTTGGGCAGGCGGCCGGGGAGCTGTTTTTT. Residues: CSVGQAAGELFF.